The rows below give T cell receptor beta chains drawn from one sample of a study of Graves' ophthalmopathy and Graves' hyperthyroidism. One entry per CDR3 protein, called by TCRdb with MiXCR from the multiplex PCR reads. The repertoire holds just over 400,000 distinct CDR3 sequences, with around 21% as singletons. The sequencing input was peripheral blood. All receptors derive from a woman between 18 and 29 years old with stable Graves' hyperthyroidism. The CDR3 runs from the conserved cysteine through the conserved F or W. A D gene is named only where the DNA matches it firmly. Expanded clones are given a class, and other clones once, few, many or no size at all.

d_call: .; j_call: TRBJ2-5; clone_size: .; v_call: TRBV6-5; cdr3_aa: CASSYRRPREFQETQYF; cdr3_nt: TGTGCCAGCAGTTACCGCCGCCCCAGGGAGTTTCAGGAAACCCAGTACTTC
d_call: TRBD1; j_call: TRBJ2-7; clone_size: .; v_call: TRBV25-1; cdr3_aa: CASSRAGQGDYEQYF; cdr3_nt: TGTGCCAGCAGTCGCGCGGGACAGGGGGACTACGAGCAGTACTTC
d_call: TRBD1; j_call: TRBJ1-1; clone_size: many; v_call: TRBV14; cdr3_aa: CASSQTIRDRGGDTEAFF; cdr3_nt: TGTGCCAGCAGCCAGACCATCCGGGACAGGGGGGGGGACACTGAAGCTTTCTTT
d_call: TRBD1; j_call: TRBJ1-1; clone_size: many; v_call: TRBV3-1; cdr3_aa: CASRGGTGGAEAFF; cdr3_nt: TGTGCCAGCAGGGGAGGGACAGGGGGCGCGGAAGCTTTCTTT
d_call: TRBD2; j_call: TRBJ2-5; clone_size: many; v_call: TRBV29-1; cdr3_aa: CSGRAGTRGETQYF; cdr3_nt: TGCAGCGGCCGAGCCGGGACTAGAGGCGAGACCCAGTACTTC
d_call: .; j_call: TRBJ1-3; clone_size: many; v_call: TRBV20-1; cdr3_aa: CSARWWNTIYF; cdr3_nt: TGCAGTGCTAGGTGGTGGAACACCATATATTTT
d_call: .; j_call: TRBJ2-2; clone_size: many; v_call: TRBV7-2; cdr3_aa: CASSPQGLSGELFF; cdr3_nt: TGTGCCAGCAGCCCCCAGGGCCTGTCCGGGGAGCTGTTTTTT
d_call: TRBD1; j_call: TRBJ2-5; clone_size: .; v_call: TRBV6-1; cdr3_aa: CASRERVQGVKETQYF; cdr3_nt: TGTGCCAGCAGAGAGAGAGTACAGGGGGTGAAAGAGACCCAGTACTTC
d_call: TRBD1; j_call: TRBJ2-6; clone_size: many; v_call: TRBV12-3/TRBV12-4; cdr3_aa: CASRRGPRAASGANVLTF; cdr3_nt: TGTGCCAGCAGAAGGGGGCCTCGGGCCGCCTCTGGGGCCAACGTCCTGACTTTC
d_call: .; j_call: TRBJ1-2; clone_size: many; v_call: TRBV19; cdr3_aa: CASSIGRDNGYTF; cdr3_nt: TGTGCCAGTAGTATCGGCAGGGACAATGGCTACACCTTC
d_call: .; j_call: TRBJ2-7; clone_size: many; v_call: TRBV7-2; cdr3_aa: CASSLGLQYEQYF; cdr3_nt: TGTGCCAGCAGCTTGGGTCTCCAATACGAGCAGTACTTC
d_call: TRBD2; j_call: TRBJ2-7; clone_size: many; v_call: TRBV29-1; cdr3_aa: CSVHAGTRKDEQYF; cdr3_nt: TGCAGCGTTCACGCCGGGACTAGAAAAGACGAGCAGTACTTC
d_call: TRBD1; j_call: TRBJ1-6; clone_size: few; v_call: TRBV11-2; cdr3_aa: CASRRDRISPLHF; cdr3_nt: TGTGCCAGCAGAAGGGACAGGATTTCACCCCTCCACTTT
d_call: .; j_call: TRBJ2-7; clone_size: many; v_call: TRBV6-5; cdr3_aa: CASSPVGVDEQYF; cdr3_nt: TGTGCCAGCAGCCCGGTGGGGGTTGACGAGCAGTACTTC
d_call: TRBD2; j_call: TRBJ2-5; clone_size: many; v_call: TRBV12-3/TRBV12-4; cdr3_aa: CASSRRTRVKETQYF; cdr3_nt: TGTGCCAGCAGCCGCAGGACTAGGGTAAAAGAGACCCAGTACTTC
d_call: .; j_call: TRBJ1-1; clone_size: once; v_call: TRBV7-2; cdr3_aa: CASTLTTEAFF; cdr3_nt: TGTGCCAGCACTCTAACAACTGAAGCTTTCTTT
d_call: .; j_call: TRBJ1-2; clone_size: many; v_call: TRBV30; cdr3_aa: CAWSSGVNYGYTF; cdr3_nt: TGTGCCTGGAGTAGTGGGGTAAACTATGGCTACACCTTC
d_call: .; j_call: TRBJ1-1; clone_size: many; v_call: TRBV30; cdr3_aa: CACLPQGSGTEAFF; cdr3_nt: TGTGCCTGTTTGCCCCAGGGGTCAGGGACTGAAGCTTTCTTT
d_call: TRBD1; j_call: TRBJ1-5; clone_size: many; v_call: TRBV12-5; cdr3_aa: CASALDRGHSTGPQHF; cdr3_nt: TGTGCTAGTGCCCTCGACAGGGGGCATTCGACGGGGCCCCAGCATTTT
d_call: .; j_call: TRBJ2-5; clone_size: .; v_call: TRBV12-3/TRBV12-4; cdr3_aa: CATGAGVETQYF; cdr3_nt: TGTGCCACCGGGGCAGGGGTGGAGACCCAGTACTTC
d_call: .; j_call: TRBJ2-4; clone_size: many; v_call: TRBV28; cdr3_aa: CASSTGLAKNIQYF; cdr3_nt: TGTGCCAGCAGCACCGGATTAGCCAAAAACATTCAGTACTTC
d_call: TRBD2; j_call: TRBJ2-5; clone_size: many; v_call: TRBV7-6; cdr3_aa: CASRLLAGDGTQYF; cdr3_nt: TGTGCCAGCAGACTACTAGCGGGAGACGGGACCCAGTACTTC
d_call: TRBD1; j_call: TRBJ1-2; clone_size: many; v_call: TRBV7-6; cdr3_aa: CASSGLRGGNYGYTF; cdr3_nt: TGTGCCAGCAGCGGGCTCAGGGGGGGTAACTATGGCTACACCTTC
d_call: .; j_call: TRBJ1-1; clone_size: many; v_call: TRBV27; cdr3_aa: CASSFRGQNTEAFF; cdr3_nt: TGTGCCAGCAGTTTTCGGGGACAGAACACTGAAGCTTTCTTT
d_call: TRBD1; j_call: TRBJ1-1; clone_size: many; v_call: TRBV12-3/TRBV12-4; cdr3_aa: CASSPDRVNTEAFF; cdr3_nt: TGTGCCAGCAGTCCTGACAGGGTGAACACTGAAGCTTTCTTT
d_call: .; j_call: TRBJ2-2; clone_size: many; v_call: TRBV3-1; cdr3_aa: CASSLQGELFF; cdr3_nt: TGTGCCAGCAGCCTCCAAGGGGAGCTGTTTTTT
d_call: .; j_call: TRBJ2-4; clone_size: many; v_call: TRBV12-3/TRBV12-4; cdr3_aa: CASSQQKNIQYF; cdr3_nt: TGTGCCAGCAGTCAACAAAAAAACATTCAGTACTTC
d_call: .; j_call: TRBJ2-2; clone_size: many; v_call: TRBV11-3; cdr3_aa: CASSLVAASMELFF; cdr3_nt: TGTGCCAGCAGCTTAGTAGCCGCTTCCATGGAGCTGTTTTTT
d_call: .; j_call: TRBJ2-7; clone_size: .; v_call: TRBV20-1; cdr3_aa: CSARDASGANEQYF; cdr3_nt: TGCAGTGCTAGAGACGCTAGTGGGGCCAACGAGCAGTACTTC
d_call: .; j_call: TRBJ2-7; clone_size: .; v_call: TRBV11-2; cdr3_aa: CASSPLSSGLPYEQYF; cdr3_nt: TGTGCCAGCAGCCCCTTGTCGTCGGGTTTACCGTACGAGCAGTACTTC
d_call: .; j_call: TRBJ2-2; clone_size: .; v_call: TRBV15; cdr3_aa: CATSGTAGGELFF; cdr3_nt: TGTGCCACCAGCGGAACTGCAGGCGGGGAGCTGTTTTTT
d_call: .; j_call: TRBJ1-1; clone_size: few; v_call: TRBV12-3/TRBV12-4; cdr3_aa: CASRGEGHTEAFF; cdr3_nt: TGTGCCAGCAGGGGGGAAGGGCACACTGAAGCTTTCTTT
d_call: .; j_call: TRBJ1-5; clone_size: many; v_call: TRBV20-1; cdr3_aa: CSASRQEPNQPQHF; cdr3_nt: TGCAGTGCTAGCCGACAGGAACCCAATCAGCCCCAGCATTTT
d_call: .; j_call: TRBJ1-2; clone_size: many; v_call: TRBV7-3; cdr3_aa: CASSSTRGGGYTF; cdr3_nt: TGTGCCAGCAGCTCCACCCGGGGAGGGGGCTACACCTTC
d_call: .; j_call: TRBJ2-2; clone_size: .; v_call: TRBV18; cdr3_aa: CASSPELDGELLF; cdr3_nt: TGTGCCAGCTCACCCGAGCTCGACGGGGAGCTGTTGTTT
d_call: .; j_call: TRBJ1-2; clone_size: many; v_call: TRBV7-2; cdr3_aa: CASSPGTAGGYTF; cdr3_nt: TGTGCCAGCAGCCCCGGGACCGCCGGAGGCTACACCTTC
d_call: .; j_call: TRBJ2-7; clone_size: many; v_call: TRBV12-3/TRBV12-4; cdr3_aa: CASRIGTRNYEQYF; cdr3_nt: TGTGCCAGCAGAATCGGGACTCGGAACTACGAGCAGTACTTC
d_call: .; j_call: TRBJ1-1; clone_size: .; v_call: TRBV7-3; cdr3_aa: CASSYQGRNTEAFF; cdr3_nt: TGTGCCAGCAGCTACCAGGGCCGGAACACTGAAGCTTTCTTT
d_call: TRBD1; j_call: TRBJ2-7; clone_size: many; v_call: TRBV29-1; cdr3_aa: CSVGPLRGPGEQYF; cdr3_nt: TGCAGCGTTGGTCCCCTGAGGGGGCCGGGCGAGCAGTACTTC
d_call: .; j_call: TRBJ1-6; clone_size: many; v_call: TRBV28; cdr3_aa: CASRLTVQNSPLHF; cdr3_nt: TGTGCCAGCAGACTAACGGTTCAGAATTCACCCCTCCACTTT
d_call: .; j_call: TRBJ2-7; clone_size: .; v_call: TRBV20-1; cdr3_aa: CSARAPYRVEHYF; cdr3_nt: TGCAGTGCTAGGGCCCCCTACAGGGTCGAGCACTACTTC
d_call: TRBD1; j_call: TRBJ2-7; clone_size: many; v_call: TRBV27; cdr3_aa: CASSPDVTGGYYEQYF; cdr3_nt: TGTGCCAGCAGTCCCGACGTGACAGGGGGTTACTACGAGCAGTACTTC
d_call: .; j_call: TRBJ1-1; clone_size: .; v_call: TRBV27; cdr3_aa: CASSLSRTAEAFF; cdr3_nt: TGTGCCAGCAGTTTATCTCGTACGGCTGAAGCTTTCTTT